The present T cell receptor (beta chain) was sequenced within a study of shared clonotypes between healthy human individuals. At the level of the study: Three plates were used per donor for CD4 naive, three for CD4 memory, two for CD8 naive and one for CD8 memory. Study observations and caveats: Sampling used blood alone; tissue repertoires probably differ.

This clone was counted a single time. Its antigen is not identified. Splitting the CD4+ cells yielded a CD45RA+ naive subset and a CD45RA-negative memory subset. TCRdb keeps only in-frame clones here, not all; method: immunoSEQ multiplex PCR. In the table there are under 1,900,000 clones, less than 99% of which are singletons. This sequence was found in a man aged 30-40 years in good health. Input material: naive CD4+ T cells sorted from blood. The subset here: CD45RA+ positively selected.

CDR3: CASNQHHTLRPLLSVQYF. In DNA form, the CDR3 reads TGTGCCAGCAATCAACACCACACACTACGCCCACTACTTTCGGTGCAGTACTTC. This chain joins TRBV28 and TRBJ2-7; no clear D. The germline V and J ends were trimmed by 7 bases and 9 bases, with 34 bases remaining between them. Germline V gives CDR1 MDHEN, CDR2 SYDVKM. CDR3 length: 18 residues.